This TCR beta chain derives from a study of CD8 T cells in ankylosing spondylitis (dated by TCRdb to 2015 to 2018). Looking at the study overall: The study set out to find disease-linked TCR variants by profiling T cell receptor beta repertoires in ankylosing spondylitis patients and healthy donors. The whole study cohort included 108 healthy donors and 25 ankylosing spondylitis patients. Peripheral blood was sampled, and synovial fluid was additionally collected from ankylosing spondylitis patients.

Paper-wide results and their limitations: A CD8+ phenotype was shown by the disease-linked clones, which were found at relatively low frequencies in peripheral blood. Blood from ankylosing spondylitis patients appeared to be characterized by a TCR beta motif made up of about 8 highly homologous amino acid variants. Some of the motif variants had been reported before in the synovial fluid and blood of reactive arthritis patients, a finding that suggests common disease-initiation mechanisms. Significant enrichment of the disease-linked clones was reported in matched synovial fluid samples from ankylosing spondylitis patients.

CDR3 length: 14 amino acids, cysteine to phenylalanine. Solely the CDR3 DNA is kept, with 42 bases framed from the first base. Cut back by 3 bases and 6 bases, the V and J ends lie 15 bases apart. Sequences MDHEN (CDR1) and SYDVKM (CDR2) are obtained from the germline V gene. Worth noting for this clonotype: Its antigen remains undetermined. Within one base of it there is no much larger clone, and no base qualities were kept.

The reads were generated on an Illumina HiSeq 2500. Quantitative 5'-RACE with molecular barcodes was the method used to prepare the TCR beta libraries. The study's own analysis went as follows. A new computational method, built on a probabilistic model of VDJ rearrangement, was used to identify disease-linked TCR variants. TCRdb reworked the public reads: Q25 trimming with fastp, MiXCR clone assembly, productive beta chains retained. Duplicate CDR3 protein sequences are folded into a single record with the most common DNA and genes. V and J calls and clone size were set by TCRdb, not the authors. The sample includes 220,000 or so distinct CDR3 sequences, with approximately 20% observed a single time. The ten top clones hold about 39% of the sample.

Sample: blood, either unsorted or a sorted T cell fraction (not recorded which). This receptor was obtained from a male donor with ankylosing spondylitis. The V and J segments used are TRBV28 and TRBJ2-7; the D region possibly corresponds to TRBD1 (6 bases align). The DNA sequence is TGTGCCAGCAGTTTGTGGCAGGGGTATGGCGAGCAGTACTTC. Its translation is CASSLWQGYGEQYF. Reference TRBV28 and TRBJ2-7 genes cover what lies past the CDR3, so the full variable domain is DVKVTQSSRYLVKRTGEKVFLECVQDMDHENMFWYRQDPGLGLRLIYFSYDVKMKEKGDIPEGYSVSREKKERFSLILESASTNQTSMYLCASSLWQGYGEQYFGPGTRLTVT.